A single sample is the source of the 24 T cell receptor beta chains below, sequenced in a study of T cell responses to AZD1222 COVID-19 vaccine. Assay: immunoSEQ multiplex PCR; the TCRdb copy retains only in-frame clones and omits some. The table records 150,000 to 180,000 clones, 90% of them present only once. The material was peripheral blood, obtained on day 0 of AZD1222 vaccination. These receptors all come from an adult in good health.

The rearrangement joins TRBV28 to TRBJ1-1; TRBD1 matches at 8 bases. V shed 5 bases and J 1 base; nucleotides not matched to a gene: 12. Germline CDR1 MDHEN, CDR2 SYDVKM. The CDR3 loop spans 17 amino acids. As DNA, the CDR3 is TGTGCCAGCAGTCTAAGGGGCTACAGGGGGAGGAACACTGAAGCTTTCTTT. Protein sequence: CASSLRGYRGRNTEAFF.

J is TRBJ1-5 and V is TRBV5-1; 7 bases match TRBD1. This CDR3 has 17 amino acids. The ends lost 4 bases at V and 0 bases at J; junction bases unmatched: 10. Germline loops: CDR1 SGHRS, CDR2 YFSETQ. The DNA for the CDR3 is TGCGCCAGCAGCCCGACAGGGACGAGCAATAGCAATCAGCCCCAGCATTTT. Translating gives CASSPTGTSNSNQPQHF.

V usage is TRBV7-8 and J usage is TRBJ1-1; 7 nucleotides align to TRBD1. The V gene's germline CDR1 is SGHVS and CDR2 FQNEAQ. This CDR3 is built from 15 residues. J lost 3 bases, V lost 5 bases, and 9 bases had no gene match. This chain's CDR3 is CASSQTTGIYTEAFF. The CDR3 nucleotides are TGTGCCAGCAGCCAAACGACAGGGATCTACACTGAAGCTTTCTTT.

The genes are TRBV19 and TRBJ2-3, with TRBD2 matching 13 bases. Per the germline V gene, CDR1 is LNHDA and CDR2 is SQIVND (reference sequence). There are 15 residues in the CDR3. V trimming: 7 bases; J trimming: 7 bases; junction bases outside the gene matches: 8. CDR3 amino acids: CASTQLAGGSNTQYF. CDR3 nucleotide sequence: TGTGCCAGTACCCAACTAGCGGGAGGGTCGAATACGCAGTATTTT.

V gene TRBV7-2 combines with J gene TRBJ1-2, with D possibly being TRBD1 (6 bases). Trimming took 2 bases from V and 0 from J, leaving 22 bases between them. Per germline, CDR1 SGHTA and CDR2 FQGNSA. This CDR3 comprises 19 residues. The CDR3 loop reads CASSLTLTGPRRANYGYTF. The CDR3, as DNA: TGTGCCAGCAGCTTAACCCTTACAGGGCCCCGGCGGGCTAACTATGGCTACACCTTC.

This clone came up once. This chain links TRBV4-1 with TRBJ2-7; D may be TRBD2 (6 bases). V was shortened by 3 bases and J by 2 bases, with 17 bases between the two germline ends. CDR1 is MGHRA and CDR2 is YSYEKL in the germline V gene. The CDR3 totals 16 residues. In nucleotides, the CDR3 is TGCGCCAGCAGCCAGAATCGCGCAGGGAGGCCCTACGAGCAGTACTTC. This gives the protein CASSQNRAGRPYEQYF.

The chain carries TRBV4-2 and TRBJ2-7, with D perhaps TRBD2 (7 bases). Per germline, CDR1 LGHNA and CDR2 YNFKEQ. The CDR3 is 15 residues long. Trimming removed 0 bases from V and 4 bases from J, with 13 bases in between. The CDR3 coding sequence is TGTGCCAGCAGCCAAGATGAGAGGGGGGGATACGAGCAGTACTTC. It codes for CASSQDERGGYEQYF.

V usage is TRBV24-1 and J usage is TRBJ1-2, with D possibly TRBD1 on 5 matching bases. This CDR3 has 14 amino acids. Germline V gives CDR1 KGHDR, CDR2 SFDVKD. Trimming stripped 3 bases from V and 7 bases from J, with 14 bases between. The CDR3: CATSDADHGGGYTF. The DNA for the CDR3 is TGTGCCACCAGTGATGCGGATCACGGGGGTGGCTACACCTTC.

V gene TRBV11-2 combines with J gene TRBJ1-1; D perhaps matches TRBD1 (6 bases). Trimming removed 2 bases at V and 5 bases at J, with 12 bases between. CDR1 SGHAT and CDR2 FQNNGV come from the germline V gene. The CDR3 runs to 14 residues. The CDR3 spells CASSLKGGSTEAFF. Written as DNA, the CDR3 is TGTGCCAGCAGCTTAAAGGGGGGAAGTACTGAAGCTTTCTTT.

The chain couples TRBV7-9 to TRBJ2-7; a possible D gene is TRBD2 (7 bases). V was pared by 6 bases and J by 5 bases, with 20 bases between. The CDR3 contains 15 residues. CDR1 SEHNR and CDR2 FQNEAQ come from the germline V gene (reference sequence). The CDR3 DNA is TGTGCCAGCAGTAAAAGGGGGGGAGGTTCGGACGAGCAGTACTTC. It yields the protein CASSKRGGGSDEQYF.

The chain couples TRBV18 to TRBJ2-6, with D possibly being TRBD1 (5 bases). V was pared by 3 bases and J by 0 bases, with 9 bases between. The CDR3 covers 16 residues. The germline CDR1 and CDR2 sequences are KGHSH and LQKENI. Here the CDR3 reads CASSPVTGSGANVLTF. DNA for the CDR3: TGTGCCAGCTCACCCGTCACAGGCTCTGGGGCCAACGTCCTGACTTTC.

This clone was counted a few times. V is TRBV11-2 and J is TRBJ1-6; D uncertain. The CDR3 is 16 residues long. The germline V gene has CDR1 SGHAT and CDR2 FQNNGV. The V end lost 1 base, the J end lost 0 bases, and 7 bases lay between the germline ends. CDR3 DNA: TGTGCCAGCAGCTTAGGGGTGGGCTCCTATAATTCACCCCTCCACTTT. Protein product: CASSLGVGSYNSPLHF.

V gene TRBV27 combines with J gene TRBJ2-2; 7 bases map to TRBD2. The J segment lost 6 bases and the V segment lost 7 bases, leaving 5 bases of the junction unmatched. Germline loops: CDR1 MNHEY, CDR2 SMNVEV (reference sequence). This CDR3 contains 13 residues. The CDR3 protein is CASTPRGAGELFF. The CDR3 nucleotides are TGTGCCAGCACTCCACGGGGGGCCGGGGAGCTGTTTTTT.

In DNA form, the CDR3 reads TGCGCCAGCAGCTTGGATGCCCATAGCACAGATACGCAGTATTTT. Protein product: CASSLDAHSTDTQYF. The chain couples TRBV5-1 to TRBJ2-3; D is uncertain. Germline V gene data show CDR1 as SGHRS and CDR2 as YFSETQ. The ends were cut back, 0 bases at V and 0 bases at J, with 8 bases in the middle. The CDR3 sequence is 15 residues long.

The rearrangement links TRBV19 to TRBJ1-2; no clear D gene. The V end lost 4 bases, the J end lost 1 base, and 7 bases lay between the germline ends. Germline V gene sequence: CDR1 LNHDA, CDR2 SQIVND (reference sequence). This CDR3 has 13 amino acids. This CDR3 reads CASSTRFNYGYTF. The CDR3 nucleotides read TGTGCCAGTAGTACTCGGTTTAACTATGGCTACACCTTC.

The chain recombines TRBV7-3 with TRBJ2-1; 11 bases match TRBD2. Losses at the gene ends were 5 bases for V and 0 bases for J; bases not matched to a gene: 6. CDR3 length: 17 amino acids. Germline loops: CDR1 SGHTA, CDR2 FQGTGA. CDR3 DNA: TGTGCCAGCAGCGTGTCCGGACTAGCGGGCTCCTACAATGAGCAGTTCTTC. Translated, it gives CASSVSGLAGSYNEQFF.

This rearrangement joins TRBV3-1 (or the pseudogene TRBV3-2) to TRBJ1-5; D is unclear. The germline V gene encodes CDR1 LGHDT and CDR2 YNNKEL (reference sequence). This CDR3 contains 12 residues. With 1 base removed from V and 9 bases from J, the gap between germline ends came to 7 bases. CDR3 in DNA: TGTGCCAGCAGCCAAGCAGGATGGCCCCAGCATTTT. This translates into CASSQAGWPQHF.

This clone occurred a few times. This chain connects TRBV2 to TRBJ2-2; D may be TRBD2 (5 bases). The CDR3 covers 11 residues. Trimming removed 6 bases at V and 8 bases at J, with 7 bases between. CDR1 is SNHLY and CDR2 is FYNNEI in the germline V gene. This chain's CDR3 is CASRADGELFF. The CDR3 region has the DNA TGTGCCAGCAGAGCGGATGGGGAGCTGTTTTTT.

This sequence joins TRBV15 and TRBJ2-2; 7 nucleotides align to TRBD2. The J segment lost 4 bases and the V segment lost 2 bases, leaving 10 bases of the junction unmatched. CDR3 length: 17 amino acids. CDR1 is LNHNV and CDR2 is YYDKDF in the germline V gene (reference sequence). The CDR3 here is CATSRYQGERGTGELFF. In nucleotides, the CDR3 is TGTGCCACCAGCAGATACCAGGGTGAGCGGGGCACCGGGGAGCTGTTTTTT.

The chain employs TRBV7-2 and TRBJ1-4, with D tentatively TRBD1 (6 bases). V lost 4 bases and J lost 2, with 8 bases in between. The germline V gene encodes CDR1 SGHTA and CDR2 FQGNSA. The CDR3 extends over 14 amino acids. The CDR3 here is CASSYRVTNEKLFF. The CDR3, as DNA: TGTGCCAGCAGCTACAGGGTTACTAATGAAAAACTGTTTTTT. Full variable domain (missing parts from reference TRBV7-2 and TRBJ1-4): GAGVSQSPSNKVTEKGKDVELRCDPISGHTALYWYRQSLGQGLEFLIYFQGNSAPDKSGLPSDRFSAERTGGSVSTLTIQRTQQEDSAVYLCASSYRVTNEKLFFGSGTQLSVL.

The V gene is TRBV5-1, the J gene TRBJ1-4; D gene ambiguous. The V and J ends lost 1 base and 8 bases respectively, with 12 bases between them. CDR3 length equals 14 residues. The germline V gene has CDR1 SGHRS and CDR2 YFSETQ. The CDR3 is CASSLQVSREKLFF. The CDR3 nucleotides are TGCGCCAGCAGCTTGCAGGTCTCCAGGGAAAAACTGTTTTTT. The variable domain in full, with the rest retrieved from reference TRBV5-1 and TRBJ1-4, is KAGVTQTPRYLIKTRGQQVTLSCSPISGHRSVSWYQQTPGQGLQFLFEYFSETQRNKGNFPGRFSGRQFSNSRSEMNVSTLELGDSALYLCASSLQVSREKLFFGSGTQLSVL.

The CDR3 protein is CASSLGGGDGYTF. The CDR3 nucleotides read TGTGCCAGCAGCTTGGGAGGGGGAGATGGCTACACCTTC. J is TRBJ1-2 and V is TRBV5-5, with D possibly TRBD1 on 6 matching bases. CDR1 and CDR2 (germline): SGHKS, YYEKEE (reference sequence). The V and J ends lost 0 bases and 6 bases respectively, with 9 bases between them. The CDR3 has 13 amino acids.

This rearrangement joins TRBV5-1 to TRBJ1-2; D is unclear. The CDR3 runs to 15 residues. CDR1 and CDR2 (germline): SGHRS, YFSETQ. Trimming shortened V by 4 bases and J by 7 bases, and 20 bases separated the two germline ends. DNA of the CDR3: TGCGCCAGCAGCCCGGACCCAACTTCCCATAGTGGCTACACCTTC. The encoded protein is CASSPDPTSHSGYTF.

V is TRBV25-1 and J is TRBJ1-1; D perhaps matches TRBD1 (5 bases). The V gene lost 7 bases and the J gene lost 7 bases, with 19 bases spanning the gap. There are 14 residues in the CDR3. Germline-derived CDR1 and CDR2 are MGHDK and SYGVNS. CDR3 DNA: TGTGCCAGCACCTTTGGGGCGGGGGGACGTGAAGCTTTCTTT. This gives the protein CASTFGAGGREAFF.